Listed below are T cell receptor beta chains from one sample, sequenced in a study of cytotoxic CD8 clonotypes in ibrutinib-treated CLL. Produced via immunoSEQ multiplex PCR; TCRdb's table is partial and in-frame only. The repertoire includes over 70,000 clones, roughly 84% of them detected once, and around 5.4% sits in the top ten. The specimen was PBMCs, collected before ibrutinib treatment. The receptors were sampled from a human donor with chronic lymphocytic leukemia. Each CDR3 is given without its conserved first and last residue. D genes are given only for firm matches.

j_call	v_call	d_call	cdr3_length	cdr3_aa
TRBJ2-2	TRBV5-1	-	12	ASSLGGMAGELF
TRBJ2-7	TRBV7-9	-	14	ASSPWVGGALDEQY
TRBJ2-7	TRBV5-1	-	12	ASTQISRSYEQY
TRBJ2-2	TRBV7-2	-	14	ASSSVRGDTDGELF
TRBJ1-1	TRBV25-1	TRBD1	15	ASSEYKGQGANTEAF
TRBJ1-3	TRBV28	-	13	ASRGDLRSGNTIY
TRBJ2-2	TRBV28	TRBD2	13	ASSLTSGFTGELF
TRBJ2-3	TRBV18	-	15	ASSPVPPGVQVNTQY
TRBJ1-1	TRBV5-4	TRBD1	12	ASSAGQVSTEAF
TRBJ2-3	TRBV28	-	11	ATQGGGTDTQY
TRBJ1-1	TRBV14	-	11	ASSWTENTEAF
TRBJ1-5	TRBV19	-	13	ASRKEGGSNQPQH
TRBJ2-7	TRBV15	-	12	ATSRVWASDEQY
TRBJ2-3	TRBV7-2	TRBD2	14	ASSLALLARTDTQY
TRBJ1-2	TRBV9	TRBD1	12	ASNPGQGNYGYT
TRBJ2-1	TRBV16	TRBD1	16	ASSPTRVGDSSYNEQF
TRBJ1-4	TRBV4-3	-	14	ASSENRGRGNEKLF
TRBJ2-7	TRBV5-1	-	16	ASSLGTWASLSSHEQY
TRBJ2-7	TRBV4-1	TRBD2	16	ASSQNMAGEGPLYEQY
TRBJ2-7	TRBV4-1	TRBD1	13	ASSQGPGTAYEQY
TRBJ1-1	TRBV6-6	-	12	ASSYLGQSTEAF
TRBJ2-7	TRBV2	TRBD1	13	ASSNRDRGPGEQY
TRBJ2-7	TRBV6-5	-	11	ASRLKSYSEQY
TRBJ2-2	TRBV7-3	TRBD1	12	ASRTGGLTGELF
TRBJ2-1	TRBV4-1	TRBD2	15	ASSQVASGNSYNEQF
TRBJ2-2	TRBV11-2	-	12	ASSPKVDTGELF
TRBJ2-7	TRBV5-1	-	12	ASSPRDNNYEQY
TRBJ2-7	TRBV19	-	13	ASSLRGGVNYEQY
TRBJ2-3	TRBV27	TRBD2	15	ACAGWSKRGSTDTQY
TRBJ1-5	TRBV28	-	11	ASSLGGWQPQH
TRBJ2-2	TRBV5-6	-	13	ASSRRGGNTGELF
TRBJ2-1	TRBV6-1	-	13	ASSEDWTAVNEQF
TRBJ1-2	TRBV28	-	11	ASSSQQGGGYT
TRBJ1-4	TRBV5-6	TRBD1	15	ASSTRQGALGNEKLF
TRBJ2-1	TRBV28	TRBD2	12	ASTSGRAGIEQF
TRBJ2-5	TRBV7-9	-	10	ASQKGGETQY
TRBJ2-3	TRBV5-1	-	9	ASGGTDTQY
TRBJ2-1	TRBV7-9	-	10	ASSLWHNEQF
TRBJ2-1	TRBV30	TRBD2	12	AWSSSGRYNEQF
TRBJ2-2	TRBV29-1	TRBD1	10	SVRRGSGELF
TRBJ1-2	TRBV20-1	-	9	SASERTGYT
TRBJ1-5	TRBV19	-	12	ASKGDFSNQPQH
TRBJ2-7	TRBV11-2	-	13	ASSLAPLWGGEQY
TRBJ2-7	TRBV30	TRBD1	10	AWRDRGYEQY
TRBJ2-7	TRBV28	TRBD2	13	ASSLQAGVPYEQY
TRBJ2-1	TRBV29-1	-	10	SVDRVYNEQF
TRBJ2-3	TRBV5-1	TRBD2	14	ASSLHASGITDTQY
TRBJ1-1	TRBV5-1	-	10	ASSLTDTEAF
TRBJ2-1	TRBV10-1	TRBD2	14	ASSGDGTSGSHEQF
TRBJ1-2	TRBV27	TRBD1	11	ASSFWAGGGYT
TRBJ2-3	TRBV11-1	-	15	ASSLVGTPLLPDTQY